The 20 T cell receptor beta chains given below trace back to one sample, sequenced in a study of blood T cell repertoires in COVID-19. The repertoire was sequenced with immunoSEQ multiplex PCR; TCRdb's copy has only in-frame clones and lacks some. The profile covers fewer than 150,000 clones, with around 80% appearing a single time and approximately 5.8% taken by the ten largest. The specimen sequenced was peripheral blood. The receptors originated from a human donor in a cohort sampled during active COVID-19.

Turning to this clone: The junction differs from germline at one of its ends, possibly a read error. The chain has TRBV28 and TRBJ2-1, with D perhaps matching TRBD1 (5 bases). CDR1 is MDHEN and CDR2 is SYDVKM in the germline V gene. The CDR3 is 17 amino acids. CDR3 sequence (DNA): TGTGCCAGCAGTTCATCCTGGGGCCTGGGGTCCTTCAATGAGCAGTTCTTC. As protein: CASSSSWGLGSFNEQFF.

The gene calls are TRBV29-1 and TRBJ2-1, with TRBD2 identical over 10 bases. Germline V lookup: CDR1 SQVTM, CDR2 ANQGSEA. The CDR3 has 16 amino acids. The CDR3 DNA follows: TGCAGAGTGACCCCTAATCTAGCGGGGGCCTCAAATGAGCAGTTCTTC. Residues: CRVTPNLAGASNEQFF.

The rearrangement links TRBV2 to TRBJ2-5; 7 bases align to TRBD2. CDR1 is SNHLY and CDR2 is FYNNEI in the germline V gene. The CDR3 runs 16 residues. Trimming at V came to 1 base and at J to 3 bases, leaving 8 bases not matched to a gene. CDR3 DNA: TGTGCCAGCAGTGAAGTCTTTGGGGGGGGGAAAGAGACCCAGTACTTC. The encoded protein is CASSEVFGGGKETQYF.

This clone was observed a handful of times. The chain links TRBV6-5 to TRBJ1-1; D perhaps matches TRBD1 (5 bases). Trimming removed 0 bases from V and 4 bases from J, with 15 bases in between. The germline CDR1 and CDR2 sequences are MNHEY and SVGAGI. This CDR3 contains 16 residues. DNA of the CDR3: TGTGCCAGCAGTTACTCGCGGAAGGGGAGGGCCACTGAAGCTTTCTTT. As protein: CASSYSRKGRATEAFF.

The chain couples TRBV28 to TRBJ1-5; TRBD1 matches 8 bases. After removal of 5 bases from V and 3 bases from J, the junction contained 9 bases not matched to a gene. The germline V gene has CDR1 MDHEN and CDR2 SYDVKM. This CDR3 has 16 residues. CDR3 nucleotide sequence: TGTGCCAGCAGTCCTCCGGGGGACAGGCACAATCAGCCCCAGCATTTT. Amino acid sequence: CASSPPGDRHNQPQHF. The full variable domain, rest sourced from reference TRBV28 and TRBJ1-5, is DVKVTQSSRYLVKRTGEKVFLECVQDMDHENMFWYRQDPGLGLRLIYFSYDVKMKEKGDIPEGYSVSREKKERFSLILESASTNQTSMYLCASSPPGDRHNQPQHFGDGTRLSIL.

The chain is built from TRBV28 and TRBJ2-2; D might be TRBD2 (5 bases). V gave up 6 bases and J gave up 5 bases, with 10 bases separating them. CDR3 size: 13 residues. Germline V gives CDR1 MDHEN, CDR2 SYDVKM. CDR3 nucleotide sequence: TGTGCCAGCAGCGAACGGACTACCGGGGAGCTGTTTTTT. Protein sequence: CASSERTTGELFF.

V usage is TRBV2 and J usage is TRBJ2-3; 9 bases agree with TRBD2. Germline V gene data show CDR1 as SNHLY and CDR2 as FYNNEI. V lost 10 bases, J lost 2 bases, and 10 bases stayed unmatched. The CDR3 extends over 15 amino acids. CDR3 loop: CATQGLAGPTDTQYF. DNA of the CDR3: TGTGCCACCCAGGGCCTAGCGGGACCCACAGATACGCAGTATTTT. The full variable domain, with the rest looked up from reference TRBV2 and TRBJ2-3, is EPEVTQTPSHQVTQMGQEVILRCVPISNHLYFYWYRQILGQKVEFLVSFYNNEISEKSEIFDDQFSVERPDGSNFTLKIRSTKLEDSAMYFCATQGLAGPTDTQYFGPGTRLTVL.

CDR3 coding DNA: TGTGCCAGCAGTTTACCTTCCGGTGGCTACACCTTC. This encodes CASSLPSGGYTF. The chain uses TRBV28 and TRBJ1-2; the D is unclear. CDR1 and CDR2 from the germline V gene are MDHEN and SYDVKM. V lost 2 bases to trimming and J lost 7 bases, with 8 bases between them. This CDR3 is built from 12 residues.

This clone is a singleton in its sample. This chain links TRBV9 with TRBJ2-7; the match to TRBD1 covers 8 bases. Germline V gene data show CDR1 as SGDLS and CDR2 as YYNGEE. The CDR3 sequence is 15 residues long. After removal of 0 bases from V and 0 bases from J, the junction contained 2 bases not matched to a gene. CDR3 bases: TGTGCCAGCAGCGTAGGGACAGGGAGCTCCTACGAGCAGTACTTC. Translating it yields CASSVGTGSSYEQYF.

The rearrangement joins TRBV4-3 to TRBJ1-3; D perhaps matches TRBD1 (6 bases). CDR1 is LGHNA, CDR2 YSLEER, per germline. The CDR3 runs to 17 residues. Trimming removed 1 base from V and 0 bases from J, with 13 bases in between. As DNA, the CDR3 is TGCGCCAGCAGCCAAGGGACAGCCTCAAGCTCTGGAAACACCATATATTTT. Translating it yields CASSQGTASSSGNTIYF.

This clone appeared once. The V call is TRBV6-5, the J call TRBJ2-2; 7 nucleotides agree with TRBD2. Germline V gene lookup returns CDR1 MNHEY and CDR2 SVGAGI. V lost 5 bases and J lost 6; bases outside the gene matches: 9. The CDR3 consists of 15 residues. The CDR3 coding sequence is TGTGCCAGCAGTACACCCGGGACTACCGCCGGGGAGCTGTTTTTT. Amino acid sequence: CASSTPGTTAGELFF.

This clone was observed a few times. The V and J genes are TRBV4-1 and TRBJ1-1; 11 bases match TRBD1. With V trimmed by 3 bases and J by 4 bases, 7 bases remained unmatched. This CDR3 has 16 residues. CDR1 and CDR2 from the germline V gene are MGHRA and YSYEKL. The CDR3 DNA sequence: TGCGCCAGCAGCCAGGACAGGGGGCTAAGTGGCACTGAAGCTTTCTTT. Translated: CASSQDRGLSGTEAFF.

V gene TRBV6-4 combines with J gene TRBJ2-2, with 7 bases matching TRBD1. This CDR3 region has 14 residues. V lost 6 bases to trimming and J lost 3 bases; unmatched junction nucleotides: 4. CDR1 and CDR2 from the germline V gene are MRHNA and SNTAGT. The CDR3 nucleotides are TGTGCCAGCAGCCGGGACAGAGACACCGGGGAGCTGTTTTTT. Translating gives CASSRDRDTGELFF.

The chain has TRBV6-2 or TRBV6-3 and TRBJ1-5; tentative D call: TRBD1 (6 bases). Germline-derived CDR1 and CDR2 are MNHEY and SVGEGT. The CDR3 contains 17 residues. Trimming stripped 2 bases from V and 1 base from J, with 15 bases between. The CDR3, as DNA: TGTGCCAGCAGTTACGTCGTTGGGGGGGCGAGCAATCAGCCCCAGCATTTT. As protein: CASSYVVGGASNQPQHF.

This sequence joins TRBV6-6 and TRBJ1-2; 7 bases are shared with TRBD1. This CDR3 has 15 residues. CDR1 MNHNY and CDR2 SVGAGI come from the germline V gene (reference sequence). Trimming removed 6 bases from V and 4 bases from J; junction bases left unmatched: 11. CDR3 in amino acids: CASSPPQGVSYGYTF. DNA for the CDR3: TGTGCCAGCAGCCCACCCCAGGGGGTGTCCTATGGCTACACCTTC.

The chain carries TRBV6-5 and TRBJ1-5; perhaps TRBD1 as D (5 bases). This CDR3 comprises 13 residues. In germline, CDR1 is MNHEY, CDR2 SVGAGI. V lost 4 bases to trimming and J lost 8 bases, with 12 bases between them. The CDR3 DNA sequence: TGTGCCAGCAGTTGGAATTTAGGGGAGCCCCAGCATTTT. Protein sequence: CASSWNLGEPQHF.

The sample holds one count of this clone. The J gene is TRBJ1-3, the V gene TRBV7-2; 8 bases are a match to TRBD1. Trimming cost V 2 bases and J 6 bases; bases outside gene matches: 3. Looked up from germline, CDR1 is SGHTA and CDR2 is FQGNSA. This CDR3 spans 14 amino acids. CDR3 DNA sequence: TGTGCCAGCAGCTTACGTCAGGGGGCAAACACCATATATTTT. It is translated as CASSLRQGANTIYF.

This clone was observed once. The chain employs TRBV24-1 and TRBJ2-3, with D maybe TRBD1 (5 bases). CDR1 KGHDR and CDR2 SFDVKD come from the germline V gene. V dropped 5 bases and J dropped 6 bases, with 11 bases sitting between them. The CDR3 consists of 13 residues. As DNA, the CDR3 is TGTGCCACCAGTGTTGGGGCCCGGGATACGCAGTATTTT. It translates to CATSVGARDTQYF.

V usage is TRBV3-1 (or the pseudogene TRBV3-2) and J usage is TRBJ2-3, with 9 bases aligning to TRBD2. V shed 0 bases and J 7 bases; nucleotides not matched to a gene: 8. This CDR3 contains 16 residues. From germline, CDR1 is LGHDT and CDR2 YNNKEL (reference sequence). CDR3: CASSQDLAGGTNTQYF. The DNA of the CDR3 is TGTGCCAGCAGCCAAGATTTGGCGGGGGGGACGAATACGCAGTATTTT.

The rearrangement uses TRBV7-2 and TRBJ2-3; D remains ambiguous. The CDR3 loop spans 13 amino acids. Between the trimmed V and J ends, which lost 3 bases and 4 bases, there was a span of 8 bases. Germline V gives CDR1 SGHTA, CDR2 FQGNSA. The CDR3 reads CASSFPPADTQYF. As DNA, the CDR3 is TGTGCCAGCAGCTTCCCTCCGGCAGATACGCAGTATTTT.